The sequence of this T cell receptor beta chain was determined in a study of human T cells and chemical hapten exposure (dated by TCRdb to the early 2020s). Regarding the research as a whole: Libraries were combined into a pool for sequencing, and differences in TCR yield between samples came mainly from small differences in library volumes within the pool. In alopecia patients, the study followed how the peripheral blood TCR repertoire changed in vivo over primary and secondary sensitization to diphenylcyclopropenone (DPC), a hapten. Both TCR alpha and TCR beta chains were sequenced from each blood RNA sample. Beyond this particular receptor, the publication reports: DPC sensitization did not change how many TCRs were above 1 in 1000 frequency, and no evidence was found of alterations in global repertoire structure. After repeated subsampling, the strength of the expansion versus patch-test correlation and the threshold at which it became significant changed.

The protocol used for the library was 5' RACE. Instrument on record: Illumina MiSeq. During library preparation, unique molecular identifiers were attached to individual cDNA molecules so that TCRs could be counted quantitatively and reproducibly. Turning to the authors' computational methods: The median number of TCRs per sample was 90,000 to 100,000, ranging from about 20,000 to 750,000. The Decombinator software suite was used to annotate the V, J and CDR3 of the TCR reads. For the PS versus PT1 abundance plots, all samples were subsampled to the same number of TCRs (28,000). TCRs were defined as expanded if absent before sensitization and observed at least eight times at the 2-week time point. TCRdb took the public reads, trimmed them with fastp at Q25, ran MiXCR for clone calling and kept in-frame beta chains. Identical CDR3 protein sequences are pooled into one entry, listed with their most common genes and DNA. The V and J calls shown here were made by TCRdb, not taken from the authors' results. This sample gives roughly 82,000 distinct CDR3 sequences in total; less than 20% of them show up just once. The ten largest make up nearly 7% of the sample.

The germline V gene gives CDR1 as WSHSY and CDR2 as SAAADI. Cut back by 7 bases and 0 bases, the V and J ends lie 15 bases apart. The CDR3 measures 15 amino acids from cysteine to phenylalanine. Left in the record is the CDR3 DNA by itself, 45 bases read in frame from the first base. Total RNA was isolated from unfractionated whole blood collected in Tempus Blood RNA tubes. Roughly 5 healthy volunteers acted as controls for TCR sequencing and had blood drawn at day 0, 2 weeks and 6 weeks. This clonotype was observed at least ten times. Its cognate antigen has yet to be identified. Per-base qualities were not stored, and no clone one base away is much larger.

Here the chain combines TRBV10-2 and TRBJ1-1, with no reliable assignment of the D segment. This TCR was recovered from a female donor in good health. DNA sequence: TGCGCCAGCACCCAAGGAGGCAGCATGAACACTGAAGCTTTCTTT. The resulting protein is CASTQGGSMNTEAFF.